The entry that follows covers one T cell receptor (beta chain) sequence. Its recognized antigen is unknown. There are no base qualities to consult, and no much larger clone falls within one base. The data stem from a study of blood T cell repertoires in COVID-19 (dated by TCRdb to about 2020). Regarding the research as a whole: Samples covering the acute and convalescent phases of COVID-19 were provided by collaborators in the United States, Italy and Spain. HLA class I and class II types, where available, came from metadata supplied by the sample provider rather than from assay-based typing. The repertoires were made available in a free public database intended to serve as a resource for research on the immune response to SARS-CoV-2. The prospective study material was composed of cDNA or gDNA derived from T cells, B-cell-depleted T cells, or PBMCs. The dataset comprised deeply sampled blood TCRbeta repertoires from subjects exposed to, actively infected with, or recovered from COVID-19. The samples were drawn from the first 160 participants of the ongoing ImmuneRACE study and from about 1,200 subjects provided by 6 global collaborators. The sample metadata nearly always contained a de-identified subject ID, COVID-19 status, age in years and sex.

Overall results and qualifications from the work: The quantity of clinical and demographic metadata differed by source and by participant and was supplied without curation.

TCRbeta CDR3 regions were amplified from genomic DNA by means of the immunoSEQ Assay, a bias-controlled multiplex PCR. The authors' analysis ran thus. The number of nucleated cells in each sample was estimated from the amplification of reference gene primers within the assay. To quantify the absolute abundance of each unique TCRbeta CDR3 rearrangement, sequence reads were collapsed and filtered. For each sample, productive Simpson clonality was calculated as the square root of Simpson's diversity index over productive rearrangements. The immuneACCESS repertoire file appears here via TCRdb, limited to in-frame rearrangements. These files lack a portion of the clones; in checked studies, under half of the deficit traces to unresolved V genes, and the cause of the others is not known. The DNA gave D and trimming, while V, J and clone size come from that table. Here the sample has 200,000 to 250,000 clones; 80% to 90% occur a single time. The leading ten clones occupy more than 9% of the sample.

Sequences MDHEN (CDR1) and SYDVKM (CDR2) are obtained from the germline V gene. The trim is 2 bases for V and 6 bases for J, with a gap of 10 bases between the germline ends. Including cysteine and phenylalanine, the CDR3 has 13 amino acids. The read is trimmed to its CDR3 DNA, 39 bases read in frame from base 1. The collaborating institutions used their own protocols to collect whole blood in K2EDTA tubes. For TCRbeta analysis, collaborator samples were shipped as frozen whole blood, as isolated PBMCs, or as DNA extracted from either sample type. Sample: peripheral blood. This receptor was identified in a middle-aged man with active or convalescent COVID-19. This sequence uses TRBV28 and TRBJ1-1, with the D gene uncertain. The bases read TGTGCCAGCAGTTTAATCGGGAGATCTGAAGCTTTCTTT. Its translation is CASSLIGRSEAFF.